This TCR beta chain was recorded in a study of blood T cell repertoires in COVID-19. Across the whole study: PBMCs, B-cell-depleted T cells, or T cells provided the cDNA or gDNA that made up the material.

Only in-frame clones appear in the TCRdb table, and some are missing; sequencing was by immunoSEQ multiplex PCR. The sample holds over 200,000 clones, about 80% seen once. The source is a woman between 35 and 50 years old with active or convalescent COVID-19. Sequenced sample: peripheral blood.

CDR3 protein: CASTGGRLNNEQFF. In nucleotides, the CDR3 is TGTGCCAGCACCGGGGGACGACTGAACAATGAGCAGTTCTTC. This sequence joins TRBV25-1 and TRBJ2-1, with TRBD2 as a possible D gene (6 bases). The ends were cut back, 7 bases at V and 5 bases at J, with 15 bases in the middle. The CDR3 sequence is 14 residues long. Germline V gene lookup returns CDR1 MGHDK and CDR2 SYGVNS.